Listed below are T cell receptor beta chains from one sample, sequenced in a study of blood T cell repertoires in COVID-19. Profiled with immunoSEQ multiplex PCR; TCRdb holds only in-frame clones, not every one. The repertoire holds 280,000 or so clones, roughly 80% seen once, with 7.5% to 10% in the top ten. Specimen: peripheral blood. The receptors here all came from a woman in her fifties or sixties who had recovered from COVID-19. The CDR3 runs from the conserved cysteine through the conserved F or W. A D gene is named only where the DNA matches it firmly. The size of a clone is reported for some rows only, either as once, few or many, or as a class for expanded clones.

CDR3aa: CASTQEAFF
CDR3nt: TGTGCCAGCACCCAAGAGGCGTTCTTT
j_gene: TRBJ1-1
d_gene: NA
v_gene: TRBV9
abundance: few

CDR3aa: CASSFGTGNSGTEAFF
CDR3nt: TGTGCCAGCAGCTTCGGGACAGGGAATTCGGGTACTGAAGCTTTCTTT
j_gene: TRBJ1-1
d_gene: TRBD1
v_gene: TRBV7-9
abundance: few

CDR3aa: CASSQGSGGPRGTF
CDR3nt: TGTGCCAGCAGCCAAGGGTCAGGGGGCCCACGGGGGACCTTC
j_gene: TRBJ1-2
d_gene: TRBD1
v_gene: TRBV14
abundance: NA

CDR3aa: CASSRTFDDSTEAFF
CDR3nt: TGCGCCAGCAGCCGAACTTTTGACGACAGCACTGAAGCTTTCTTT
j_gene: TRBJ1-1
d_gene: NA
v_gene: TRBV4-3
abundance: once

CDR3aa: CATSEADRAGEQYF
CDR3nt: TGTGCCACCAGTGAGGCCGACAGGGCGGGCGAGCAGTACTTC
j_gene: TRBJ2-7
d_gene: TRBD1
v_gene: TRBV24-1
abundance: NA

CDR3aa: CASTKGGAQGYTF
CDR3nt: TGTGCCAGCACCAAAGGGGGGGCGCAAGGCTACACCTTC
j_gene: TRBJ1-2
d_gene: NA
v_gene: TRBV6-5
abundance: NA

CDR3aa: CASSSQQNTEAFF
CDR3nt: TGTGCCAGCAGCTCACAGCAAAACACTGAAGCTTTCTTT
j_gene: TRBJ1-1
d_gene: NA
v_gene: TRBV7-3
abundance: NA

CDR3aa: CASSPPLAGKYNEQFF
CDR3nt: TGTGCCAGCAGCCCTCCCCTAGCGGGGAAATACAATGAGCAGTTCTTC
j_gene: TRBJ2-1
d_gene: TRBD2
v_gene: TRBV5-4
abundance: NA

CDR3aa: CASSVGQGRTEAFF
CDR3nt: TGTGCCAGCAGCGTGGGACAGGGTCGGACTGAAGCTTTCTTT
j_gene: TRBJ1-1
d_gene: TRBD1
v_gene: TRBV5-4
abundance: NA

CDR3aa: CASSFQGVAYEQYF
CDR3nt: TGTGCCAGCAGCTTCCAGGGTGTGGCCTACGAGCAGTACTTC
j_gene: TRBJ2-7
d_gene: NA
v_gene: TRBV5-4
abundance: few

CDR3aa: CASSPLTFSGANVLTF
CDR3nt: TGTGCCAGCAGTCCGCTGACTTTCTCTGGGGCCAACGTCCTGACTTTC
j_gene: TRBJ2-6
d_gene: NA
v_gene: TRBV27
abundance: NA

CDR3aa: CASNPGVGRGNEKLFF
CDR3nt: TGTGCCAGCAACCCTGGGGTAGGGCGGGGTAATGAAAAACTGTTTTTT
j_gene: TRBJ1-4
d_gene: NA
v_gene: TRBV2
abundance: NA

CDR3aa: CASSRLASRNEQFF
CDR3nt: TGTGCCAGCAGCCGACTAGCGTCTAGGAATGAGCAGTTCTTC
j_gene: TRBJ2-1
d_gene: TRBD2
v_gene: TRBV3-1/TRBV3-2
abundance: NA

CDR3aa: CSVAPVADNEQFF
CDR3nt: TGCAGCGTTGCCCCCGTGGCAGACAATGAGCAGTTCTTC
j_gene: TRBJ2-1
d_gene: NA
v_gene: TRBV29-1
abundance: NA

CDR3aa: CASSPGLAVAYEQYF
CDR3nt: TGTGCCAGCAGCCCTGGACTAGCGGTGGCCTACGAGCAGTACTTC
j_gene: TRBJ2-7
d_gene: TRBD2
v_gene: TRBV7-3
abundance: NA

CDR3aa: CASSFGGTFRNEQFF
CDR3nt: TGTGCCAGCAGTTTCGGTGGTACCTTTCGCAATGAGCAGTTCTTC
j_gene: TRBJ2-1
d_gene: NA
v_gene: TRBV6-2/TRBV6-3
abundance: NA

CDR3aa: CASSDGGAAGNTIYF
CDR3nt: TGTGCCAGCAGTGACGGGGGGGCAGCGGGAAACACCATATATTTT
j_gene: TRBJ1-3
d_gene: NA
v_gene: TRBV25-1
abundance: NA

CDR3aa: CASSLYLFPDTQYF
CDR3nt: TGTGCCAGCAGTTTATACCTATTCCCAGATACGCAGTATTTT
j_gene: TRBJ2-3
d_gene: NA
v_gene: TRBV27
abundance: NA

CDR3aa: CASSLEALWREIYNEQFF
CDR3nt: TGTGCCAGCAGCTTAGAGGCCCTCTGGCGGGAAATCTACAATGAGCAGTTCTTC
j_gene: TRBJ2-1
d_gene: NA
v_gene: TRBV11-3
abundance: NA

CDR3aa: CASSNMGLAGGREQETQYF
CDR3nt: TGTGCCAGCAGCAACATGGGACTAGCGGGAGGGCGGGAACAAGAGACCCAGTACTTC
j_gene: TRBJ2-5
d_gene: TRBD2
v_gene: TRBV13
abundance: NA

CDR3aa: CASSILLQPQHF
CDR3nt: TGTGCCAGTAGTATTTTGTTACAGCCCCAGCATTTT
j_gene: TRBJ1-5
d_gene: NA
v_gene: TRBV19
abundance: NA

CDR3aa: CASSELRNRGSYEQYF
CDR3nt: TGTGCCAGCAGTGAACTGCGGAACAGGGGTTCCTACGAGCAGTACTTC
j_gene: TRBJ2-7
d_gene: TRBD1
v_gene: TRBV2
abundance: NA

CDR3aa: CASSESRQHTEAFF
CDR3nt: TGCGCCAGCAGTGAGTCGAGGCAGCACACTGAAGCTTTCTTT
j_gene: TRBJ1-1
d_gene: NA
v_gene: TRBV10-2
abundance: NA

CDR3aa: CASSLARENYGYTF
CDR3nt: TGTGCCAGCAGCTTAGCCCGGGAGAACTATGGCTACACCTTC
j_gene: TRBJ1-2
d_gene: NA
v_gene: TRBV7-2
abundance: NA

CDR3aa: CASSLVTTGGEGYTF
CDR3nt: TGTGCCAGCAGCTTAGTTACGACAGGGGGCGAAGGCTACACCTTC
j_gene: TRBJ1-2
d_gene: TRBD1
v_gene: TRBV7-2
abundance: NA

CDR3aa: CASSPSGGITDTQYF
CDR3nt: TGTGCCAGCAGCCCCAGCGGGGGCATCACAGATACGCAGTATTTT
j_gene: TRBJ2-3
d_gene: TRBD2
v_gene: TRBV6-6
abundance: NA

CDR3aa: CSASELLNTEAFF
CDR3nt: TGCAGTGCTAGTGAACTACTGAACACTGAAGCTTTCTTT
j_gene: TRBJ1-1
d_gene: NA
v_gene: TRBV20-1
abundance: NA

CDR3aa: CAWRRTGGYEQYF
CDR3nt: TGTGCCTGGAGAAGGACAGGGGGTTACGAGCAGTACTTC
j_gene: TRBJ2-7
d_gene: TRBD1
v_gene: TRBV30
abundance: NA

CDR3aa: CASSSGQTLGQYF
CDR3nt: TGTGCCAGCAGTAGTGGACAGACCTTGGGACAGTATTTT
j_gene: TRBJ2-3
d_gene: NA
v_gene: TRBV12-3/TRBV12-4
abundance: NA

CDR3aa: CASSYTKGAVKTFF
CDR3nt: TGTGCCAGCAGCTACACCAAGGGGGCGGTGAAGACTTTCTTT
j_gene: TRBJ1-1
d_gene: TRBD1
v_gene: TRBV11-1
abundance: NA

CDR3aa: CASSPQGPLSYNEQFF
CDR3nt: TGTGCCAGCAGCCCCCAGGGGCCCCTCTCCTACAATGAGCAGTTCTTC
j_gene: TRBJ2-1
d_gene: NA
v_gene: TRBV2
abundance: NA

CDR3aa: CASSPGELSPSNEQYF
CDR3nt: TGTGCCAGCAGCCCGGGGGAGCTCAGCCCATCTAACGAGCAGTACTTC
j_gene: TRBJ2-7
d_gene: NA
v_gene: TRBV7-6
abundance: NA

CDR3aa: CASSKQGRNTEAFF
CDR3nt: TGTGCCAGCAGTAAACAGGGGCGGAACACTGAAGCTTTCTTT
j_gene: TRBJ1-1
d_gene: TRBD1
v_gene: TRBV28
abundance: NA

CDR3aa: CASSIVHNQPQHF
CDR3nt: TGTGCCAGTAGTATAGTTCACAATCAGCCCCAGCATTTT
j_gene: TRBJ1-5
d_gene: NA
v_gene: TRBV19
abundance: once

CDR3aa: CASSLLERRRDEQFF
CDR3nt: TGTGCCAGCAGCCTATTAGAGCGCCGGCGGGATGAGCAGTTCTTC
j_gene: TRBJ2-1
d_gene: NA
v_gene: TRBV27
abundance: NA

CDR3aa: CSVFRDSGEQFF
CDR3nt: TGCAGCGTTTTTCGGGATTCCGGTGAGCAGTTCTTC
j_gene: TRBJ2-1
d_gene: NA
v_gene: TRBV29-1
abundance: NA

CDR3aa: CASSPRLAAADTQYF
CDR3nt: TGCGCCAGCAGCCCGAGACTAGCCGCGGCAGATACGCAGTATTTT
j_gene: TRBJ2-3
d_gene: TRBD2
v_gene: TRBV4-3
abundance: NA

CDR3aa: CASTLATNEKLFF
CDR3nt: TGTGCCAGCACCTTAGCAACTAATGAAAAACTGTTTTTT
j_gene: TRBJ1-4
d_gene: NA
v_gene: TRBV12-3/TRBV12-4
abundance: NA

CDR3aa: CASSRTGSGTGELFF
CDR3nt: TGTGCCAGCAGCCGCACAGGGTCGGGCACCGGGGAGCTGTTTTTT
j_gene: TRBJ2-2
d_gene: NA
v_gene: TRBV11-2
abundance: few

CDR3aa: CAWMGSNEKLFF
CDR3nt: TGTGCCTGGATGGGCAGTAATGAAAAACTGTTTTTT
j_gene: TRBJ1-4
d_gene: NA
v_gene: TRBV30
abundance: NA

CDR3aa: CASIPTGSPNEKLFF
CDR3nt: TGTGCCAGCATCCCCACGGGGAGTCCGAATGAAAAACTGTTTTTT
j_gene: TRBJ1-4
d_gene: NA
v_gene: TRBV28
abundance: NA

CDR3aa: CASSPAASPYSPLHF
CDR3nt: TGTGCCAGCAGCCCCGCGGCTTCACCGTATTCACCCCTCCACTTT
j_gene: TRBJ1-6
d_gene: NA
v_gene: TRBV5-8
abundance: NA

CDR3aa: CASSRQGARNGYTF
CDR3nt: TGTGCCAGCAGTCGACAGGGGGCGCGTAATGGCTACACCTTC
j_gene: TRBJ1-2
d_gene: TRBD1
v_gene: TRBV2
abundance: NA

CDR3aa: CASSYSRQGISAGELFF
CDR3nt: TGTGCCAGCAGTTACTCGCGACAGGGGATATCGGCCGGGGAGCTGTTTTTT
j_gene: TRBJ2-2
d_gene: TRBD1
v_gene: TRBV6-2/TRBV6-3
abundance: NA

CDR3aa: CASSLDRGTPDTQYF
CDR3nt: TGTGCCAGCAGCCTGGACAGGGGGACGCCAGATACGCAGTATTTT
j_gene: TRBJ2-3
d_gene: TRBD1
v_gene: TRBV7-8
abundance: NA

CDR3aa: CASSFDRNQETQYF
CDR3nt: TGTGCCAGCAGCTTTGACAGAAACCAAGAGACCCAGTACTTC
j_gene: TRBJ2-5
d_gene: NA
v_gene: TRBV13
abundance: NA

CDR3aa: CASSLARGSQETQYF
CDR3nt: TGTGCCAGCAGCTTAGCGAGGGGGTCCCAAGAGACCCAGTACTTC
j_gene: TRBJ2-5
d_gene: NA
v_gene: TRBV7-2
abundance: NA

CDR3aa: CASSYAGASGGPGYEQYF
CDR3nt: TGTGCCAGCAGCTACGCGGGGGCTAGCGGGGGCCCCGGCTACGAGCAGTACTTC
j_gene: TRBJ2-7
d_gene: TRBD2
v_gene: TRBV3-1/TRBV3-2
abundance: NA

CDR3aa: CASSIGGGGFYEQYF
CDR3nt: TGTGCCAGTAGTATCGGAGGGGGCGGTTTCTACGAGCAGTACTTC
j_gene: TRBJ2-7
d_gene: NA
v_gene: TRBV19
abundance: NA

CDR3aa: CASTGTGAQSEKLFF
CDR3nt: TGTGCCAGCACCGGGACAGGGGCCCAGAGTGAAAAACTGTTTTTT
j_gene: TRBJ1-4
d_gene: TRBD1
v_gene: TRBV2
abundance: NA